At least ten counts were recorded for the clone carrying this T cell receptor beta chain. MiXCR, run by TCRdb on the 5' RACE reads, gives a single entry per CDR3 protein. Of about 50,000 distinct CDR3 sequences in the sample, around 7.3% were seen once. Germline V gene lookup returns CDR1 MNHEY and CDR2 SVGAGI. The CDR3 totals 15 residues. V was pared by 2 bases and J by 1 base, with 3 bases of the junction left unmatched. This sample stems from a study of T-cell memory formation after mild COVID-19. The V call is TRBV6-5, the J call TRBJ2-7; 9 nucleotides align to TRBD1. Sample: PBMCs or a T cell subset sorted from them (not recorded which). The TCR sequence derives from a man between 18 and 29 years old who had mild COVID-19 (a few samples of this study predate the infection). Cell type and time point are not known. In DNA form, the CDR3 reads TGTGCCAGCAGTTACGGGGGGACAGGGTCCTACGAGCAGTACTTC. Translation: CASSYGGTGSYEQYF.